Listed here are 20 T cell receptor beta chains from one sample, sequenced in a study of vaccination and CD4 T cells after COVID-19. For these receptors, no antigen is known. Sequenced with the Oncomine TCR Beta short-read assay was DNA taken from cultured CD4+ T cells. In TCRdb, the PCR reads were re-called with MiXCR into one record per CDR3 protein. The data hold 15,000 to 17,000 distinct CDR3 sequences, with under 65% observed a single time. As to treatment: approximately nine-day PBMC culture with coronavirus spike peptide pools or control peptides (ViraFEST assay). The sequenced sample was CD4+ T cells from blood, cultured in vitro. All receptors come from a human donor who had recovered from COVID-19.

J is TRBJ1-4 and V is TRBV7-2; TRBD1 is a possible D gene (6 bases). V shed 5 bases and J shed 8 bases, with 9 bases lying between them. Germline-derived CDR1 and CDR2 are SGHTA and FQGNSA. The CDR3 is 12 amino acids. The CDR3 nucleotides read TGTGCCAGCAGCCAAGGGGGAGAAAAACTGTTTTTT. Translating it yields CASSQGGEKLFF.

The CDR3 coding sequence is TGTGCCAGTAGTCCCATGGGGACTAGCGGGGGAGCGTACAATGAGCAGTTCTTC. This gives the protein CASSPMGTSGGAYNEQFF. The rearrangement uses TRBV19 and TRBJ2-1; TRBD2 agrees at 14 bases. Germline CDR1 is LNHDA and CDR2 is SQIVND (reference sequence). Trimming removed 5 bases from V and 4 bases from J; junction bases left unmatched: 10. The CDR3 is 18 amino acids.

J is TRBJ2-7 and V is TRBV6-5; 7 positions agree with TRBD1. The CDR3 contains 14 residues. The V gene's germline CDR1 is MNHEY and CDR2 SVGAGI. The V gene end was trimmed by 0 bases and the J gene end by 3 bases; junction bases not matched to a gene: 2. CDR3 sequence: CASSYSRQGYEQYF. As DNA, the CDR3 is TGTGCCAGCAGTTACTCCAGACAGGGCTACGAGCAGTACTTC.

The chain is built from TRBV12-5 and TRBJ1-2; TRBD1 matches 8 bases. In germline, CDR1 is LGHNT, CDR2 FRNRAP. Trimming took 0 bases from V and 8 from J; bases not matched to a gene: 11. There are 16 residues in the CDR3. CDR3 protein: CASGLVQGRGLGGYTF. CDR3 in DNA: TGTGCTAGTGGTTTGGTACAGGGCAGGGGGCTAGGGGGCTACACCTTC.

This clonotype showed up just a few times. CDR3 sequence: CASSQGWYDYTF. The CDR3 nucleotides read TGTGCCAGCAGCCAGGGGTGGTACGACTACACCTTC. V gene TRBV11-3 combines with J gene TRBJ1-2; perhaps TRBD1 as D (6 bases). The germline V gene has CDR1 SGHNT and CDR2 YENEEA. The V gene lost 5 bases and the J gene lost 10 bases, with 14 bases spanning the gap. The CDR3 is 12 amino acids.

This clonotype was seen a few times. This chain connects TRBV20-1 to TRBJ1-5; the D gene is possibly TRBD1 (5 bases). V was cut by 2 bases and J by 4 bases, with 9 bases left in between. CDR1 DFQATT and CDR2 SNEGSKA come from the germline V gene (reference sequence). CDR3 length: 13 residues. The CDR3 sequence: CSARTDTNQPQHF. In DNA, the CDR3 is TGCAGTGCTAGAACGGACACAAATCAGCCCCAGCATTTT.

This clonotype was seen more than once but under ten times. This CDR3 reads CATSDAAAPSDTQYF. In nucleotides, the CDR3 is TGTGCCACCAGTGATGCGGCAGCCCCCTCAGATACGCAGTATTTT. The chain is built from TRBV24-1 and TRBJ2-3; no clear D gene. Germline CDR1 is KGHDR and CDR2 is SFDVKD. This CDR3 region has 15 residues. Trimming shortened V by 3 bases and J by 4 bases, and 13 bases separated the two germline ends.

The V gene is TRBV7-9, the J gene TRBJ2-2; D not resolved. Trimming stripped 7 bases from V and 2 bases from J, with 17 bases between. Germline CDR1 and CDR2: SEHNR and FQNEAQ (reference sequence). The length of the CDR3 is 16 residues. The CDR3 DNA sequence: TGTGCCAGCATCCTCTCGATGGGCTATAACACCGGGGAGCTGTTTTTT. The encoded protein is CASILSMGYNTGELFF.

This clonotype was detected a few times. The chain employs TRBV11-2 and TRBJ1-2; no firm D call. The CDR3 is made up of 16 amino acids. Trimming removed 5 bases from V and 0 bases from J, with 16 bases in between. Germline assignment: CDR1 SGHAT and CDR2 FQNNGV. In nucleotides, the CDR3 is TGTGCCAGCAGCCAAAGGGCCGGGAACTCTAACTATGGCTACACCTTC. Protein product: CASSQRAGNSNYGYTF.

The chain carries TRBV20-1 and TRBJ1-2, with unresolved D. The germline gives CDR1 DFQATT, CDR2 SNEGSKA (reference sequence). V was pared by 2 bases and J by 2 bases, with 6 bases between. The CDR3 runs to 12 residues. In DNA form, the CDR3 reads TGCAGTGCTAGAAAGGGCAACTATGGCTACACCTTC. Protein product: CSARKGNYGYTF.

The rearrangement joins TRBV27 to TRBJ1-2; perhaps TRBD1 as D (5 bases). V lost 7 bases and J lost 7, with 22 bases in between. In germline, CDR1 is MNHEY, CDR2 SMNVEV (reference sequence). This CDR3 has 15 residues. The CDR3 region is CASTTLQGVVSGYTF. CDR3 in DNA: TGTGCCAGCACAACCCTTCAGGGAGTGGTTAGTGGCTACACCTTC.

This clonotype was counted a few times. The V call is TRBV10-3, the J call TRBJ1-2, with a weak D call TRBD1 (6 bases). V lost 6 bases and J lost 3, with 14 bases in between. CDR3 size: 14 residues. In germline, CDR1 is ENHRY, CDR2 SYGVKD. CDR3 protein: CAIRGQGKDYGYTF. DNA for the CDR3: TGTGCCATCAGGGGTCAGGGGAAGGACTATGGCTACACCTTC.

The V gene is TRBV20-1, the J gene TRBJ1-2; 7 bases line up with TRBD1. The CDR3 totals 16 residues. CDR1 and CDR2 from the germline V gene are DFQATT and SNEGSKA (reference sequence). The junction had 14 bases not matched to a gene; V was cut back by 4 bases and J by 3 bases. The CDR3 DNA reads as TGCAGTGCTACCCCTTGGGGTACAGGGGAAGACTATGGCTACACCTTC. As protein: CSATPWGTGEDYGYTF.

The chain joins TRBV5-1 to TRBJ1-1, with 9 bases aligning to TRBD1. Trimming at V came to 4 bases and at J to 9 bases, leaving 10 bases not matched to a gene. This CDR3 is 14 amino acids long. The germline CDR1 and CDR2 sequences are SGHRS and YFSETQ. The CDR3 DNA reads as TGCGCCAGCAGCGTAACTCCGGGACAGGGCCAAGCTTTCTTT. It is translated as CASSVTPGQGQAFF.

This chain links TRBV7-8 with TRBJ1-2; the D gene is possibly TRBD1 (5 bases). CDR1 is SGHVS, CDR2 FQNEAQ, per germline. Trimming stripped 1 base from V and 3 bases from J, with 15 bases between. CDR3 length: 16 amino acids. The CDR3 region is CASSLVVTGDDYGYTF. The CDR3 DNA follows: TGTGCCAGCAGCTTAGTAGTTACTGGGGACGACTATGGCTACACCTTC.

V gene TRBV11-2 combines with J gene TRBJ2-3, with no clear D. From germline, CDR1 is SGHAT and CDR2 FQNNGV. V dropped 7 bases and J dropped 0 bases, with 2 bases sitting between them. The CDR3 is 11 residues long. CDR3: CASNSTDTQYF. The CDR3, as DNA: TGTGCCAGCAACAGCACAGATACGCAGTATTTT.

J is TRBJ2-7 and V is TRBV28; perhaps TRBD2 as D (6 bases). From germline, CDR1 is MDHEN and CDR2 SYDVKM. This CDR3 region has 16 residues. The V end lost 5 bases, the J end lost 6 bases, and 23 bases lay between the germline ends. The CDR3 reads CASSPPPGAGSCEQYF. The CDR3 nucleotides read TGTGCCAGCAGTCCCCCCCCAGGAGCGGGTAGCTGCGAGCAGTACTTC. Using reference TRBV28 and TRBJ2-7 for the parts outside the CDR3, the full variable domain is DVKVTQSSRYLVKRTGEKVFLECVQDMDHENMFWYRQDPGLGLRLIYFSYDVKMKEKGDIPEGYSVSREKKERFSLILESASTNQTSMYLCASSPPPGAGSCEQYFGPGTRLTVT.

V gene TRBV24-1 combines with J gene TRBJ2-1; D unresolved. Per germline, CDR1 KGHDR and CDR2 SFDVKD. The CDR3 consists of 12 residues. V dropped 3 bases and J dropped 2 bases, with 1 base sitting between them. CDR3 sequence: CATSDPYNEQFF. The CDR3 coding sequence is TGTGCCACCAGTGATCCCTACAATGAGCAGTTCTTC.

This chain joins TRBV19 and TRBJ1-2; D gene ambiguous. Trimming removed 2 bases at V and 6 bases at J, with 7 bases between. The germline V gene encodes CDR1 LNHDA and CDR2 SQIVND (reference sequence). The CDR3 consists of 12 residues. In DNA form, the CDR3 reads TGTGCCAGTAGTATACAGAGCAATGGCTACACCTTC. Translating it yields CASSIQSNGYTF.

V and J are TRBV20-1 and TRBJ1-1, with a weak D call TRBD1 (5 bases). This CDR3 comprises 13 residues. Looked up from germline, CDR1 is DFQATT and CDR2 is SNEGSKA (reference sequence). With 5 bases removed from V and 1 base from J, the gap between germline ends came to 11 bases. Written as DNA, the CDR3 is TGCAGTGCTGCGGACATGAAGAACACTGAAGCTTTCTTT. This encodes CSAADMKNTEAFF.